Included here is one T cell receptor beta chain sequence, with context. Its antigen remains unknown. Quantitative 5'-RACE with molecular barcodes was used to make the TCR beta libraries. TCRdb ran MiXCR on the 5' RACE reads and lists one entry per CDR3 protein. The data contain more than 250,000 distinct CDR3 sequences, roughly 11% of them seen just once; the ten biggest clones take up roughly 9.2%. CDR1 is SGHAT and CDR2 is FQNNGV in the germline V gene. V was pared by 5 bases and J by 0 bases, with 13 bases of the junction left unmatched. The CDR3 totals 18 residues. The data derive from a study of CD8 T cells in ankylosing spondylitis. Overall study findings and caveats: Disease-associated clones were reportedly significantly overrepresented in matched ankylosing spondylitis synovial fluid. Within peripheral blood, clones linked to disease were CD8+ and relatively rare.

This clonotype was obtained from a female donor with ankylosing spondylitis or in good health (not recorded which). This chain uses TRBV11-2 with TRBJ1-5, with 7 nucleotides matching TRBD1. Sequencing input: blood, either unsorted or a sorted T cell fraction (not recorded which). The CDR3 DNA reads TGTGCCAGCAGCCCACAGGGGCCCCGCTCCAATAGCAATCAGCCCCAGCATTTT. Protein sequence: CASSPQGPRSNSNQPQHF.